These 13 T cell receptor beta chains were sequenced from one sample in a study of blood T cell repertoires in COVID-19. The method was immunoSEQ multiplex PCR; TCRdb's version includes in-frame clones alone and lacks a portion of them. The sample yields approximately 500,000 clones, around 90% seen once. The sequenced sample was peripheral blood. The receptor set was obtained from a woman between 45 and 60 years old with COVID-19, enrolled during active disease.

In this sample, this clone turned up once. CDR3 bases: TGTGCCAGCAGTTCGGACAGGGCCGAAGCTTTCTTT. It specifies CASSSDRAEAFF. This chain uses TRBV7-2 with TRBJ1-1, with 8 positions matching TRBD1. This CDR3 comprises 12 residues. CDR1 and CDR2 (germline): SGHTA, FQGNSA. Germline trimming cut 6 bases from V and 8 bases from J; bases unmatched to any gene: 5.

V gene TRBV7-2 combines with J gene TRBJ1-2; maybe TRBD1 (5 bases). Germline CDR1 SGHTA, CDR2 FQGNSA. The CDR3 totals 14 residues. V lost 4 bases, J lost 4 bases, and 13 bases lay in between. The CDR3 here is CASSWGLVTYGYTF. The CDR3 region has the DNA TGTGCCAGCAGCTGGGGACTAGTTACCTATGGCTACACCTTC.

The V and J genes are TRBV24-1 and TRBJ1-6, with D possibly TRBD1 on 6 matching bases. The ends were cut back, 4 bases at V and 9 bases at J, with 12 bases in the middle. This CDR3 is 14 amino acids long. CDR1 and CDR2 from the germline V gene are KGHDR and SFDVKD. CDR3 bases: TGTGCCACCAGTGACGTGGGGGCGGCTTCACCCCTCCACTTT. Protein sequence: CATSDVGAASPLHF.

J is TRBJ1-4 and V is TRBV2; D not resolved. V lost 11 bases, J lost 5 bases, and 15 bases lay in between. The CDR3 covers 13 residues. CDR1 is SNHLY, CDR2 FYNNEI, per germline. CDR3 amino acids: CARLPGLNEKLFF. CDR3 nucleotides: TGTGCCCGCTTGCCTGGCCTGAATGAAAAACTGTTTTTT.

This clone was detected only a few times. The CDR3 region has the DNA TGTGCCAGCAGGACAGGGTGGGCCGGGGAGCTGTTTTTT. Translating gives CASRTGWAGELFF. This chain connects TRBV6-5 to TRBJ2-2; 7 nucleotides match TRBD1. Losses at the gene ends were 6 bases for V and 6 bases for J; bases not matched to a gene: 4. CDR3 length: 13 amino acids. Germline V gene sequence: CDR1 MNHEY, CDR2 SVGAGI.

V and J are TRBV2 and TRBJ2-2, with 8 nucleotides matching TRBD1. The J segment lost 8 bases and the V segment lost 4 bases, leaving 12 bases of the junction unmatched. The CDR3 extends over 16 amino acids. Germline V gene lookup returns CDR1 SNHLY and CDR2 FYNNEI. CDR3 bases: TGTGCCAGCAGTGGGGGACAGGAGGCGTCACCGGGGGAGCTGTTTTTT. It specifies CASSGGQEASPGELFF. Complete variable domain (other parts from reference TRBV2 and TRBJ2-2): EPEVTQTPSHQVTQMGQEVILRCVPISNHLYFYWYRQILGQKVEFLVSFYNNEISEKSEIFDDQFSVERPDGSNFTLKIRSTKLEDSAMYFCASSGGQEASPGELFFGEGSRLTVL.

CDR3 residues: CASSLDWLAGTSTDTQYF. Here the CDR3 DNA reads TGTGCCAGCAGCTTAGATTGGCTAGCGGGGACTAGCACAGATACGCAGTATTTT. The V gene is TRBV7-2, the J gene TRBJ2-3; 9 bases match TRBD2. V was pared by 1 base and J by 0 bases, with 8 bases of the junction left unmatched. The CDR3 contains 18 residues. Germline V lookup: CDR1 SGHTA, CDR2 FQGNSA.

The rearrangement uses TRBV28 and TRBJ2-2; 7 bases match TRBD1. There are 16 residues in the CDR3. Germline loops: CDR1 MDHEN, CDR2 SYDVKM. V was clipped by 3 bases and J by 4 bases; unmatched bases: 8. The CDR3 spells CASSFGQVMATGELFF. DNA for the CDR3: TGTGCCAGCAGTTTCGGACAGGTTATGGCCACCGGGGAGCTGTTTTTT.

This rearrangement joins TRBV3-1 (or the pseudogene TRBV3-2) to TRBJ1-1; D perhaps matches TRBD1 (6 bases). Between the trimmed V and J ends, which lost 1 base and 9 bases, there was a span of 21 bases. Looked up from germline, CDR1 is LGHDT and CDR2 is YNNKEL (reference sequence). The CDR3 covers 16 residues. CDR3 DNA sequence: TGTGCCAGCAGCCAAGGTCCTTTAGGGGGAGGGAGGAAAGCTTTCTTT. Translation: CASSQGPLGGGRKAFF.

The CDR3 bases are TGTGCCAGCAGACCCCACGACGGGGGGAACACTGAAGCTTTCTTT. Its protein product is CASRPHDGGNTEAFF. The rearrangement uses TRBV6-4 and TRBJ1-1, with D perhaps matching TRBD1 (5 bases). CDR1 is MRHNA and CDR2 is SNTAGT in the germline V gene. The length of the CDR3 is 15 residues. Trimming stripped 6 bases from V and 1 base from J, with 15 bases between.

J is TRBJ1-4 and V is TRBV9, with 7 bases fitting TRBD1. CDR1 and CDR2 (germline): SGDLS, YYNGEE. CDR3 length: 13 amino acids. V lost 4 bases, J lost 7 bases, and 4 bases stayed unmatched. CDR3 DNA: TGTGCCAGCAGCCCCGGGACAGTTGAAAAACTGTTTTTT. Its translation: CASSPGTVEKLFF.

The gene calls are TRBV30 and TRBJ2-7; 9 bases align to TRBD2. The CDR3 runs 14 residues. J was trimmed by 1 base and V by 5 bases; bases with no gene match: 6. The germline gives CDR1 GTSNPN, CDR2 SVGIG (reference sequence). The CDR3 DNA reads TGTGCCTGGGCTAGGCGGGGGGGATCCTACGAGCAGTACTTC. Protein: CAWARRGGSYEQYF.

The chain recombines TRBV30 with TRBJ1-1; possibly TRBD1 for D (5 bases). CDR3 length equals 13 residues. CDR1 is GTSNPN, CDR2 SVGIG, per germline (reference sequence). The germline V and J ends were trimmed by 0 bases and 3 bases, with 8 bases remaining between them. CDR3 residues: CAWSVLTDTEAFF. Here the CDR3 DNA reads TGTGCCTGGAGTGTATTGACAGACACTGAAGCTTTCTTT.